These 26 T cell receptor beta chains came from one sample sequenced in a study of blood T cell repertoires in COVID-19. The method was immunoSEQ multiplex PCR; TCRdb's version includes in-frame clones alone and lacks a portion of them. Seen here are fewer than 200,000 clones, roughly 84% observed once, and the top ten hold roughly 1.3%. The sample taken for sequencing was peripheral blood. The source of these receptors is a man aged 60 to 69 who had recovered from COVID-19.

The rearrangement uses TRBV6-5 and TRBJ1-1; perhaps TRBD1 as D (6 bases). V was cut by 7 bases and J by 5 bases, with 17 bases left in between. Per the germline V gene, CDR1 is MNHEY and CDR2 is SVGAGI. This CDR3 contains 14 residues. The CDR3 spells CASKGLGRGTEAFF. In DNA, the CDR3 is TGTGCCAGCAAAGGATTGGGGAGGGGGACTGAAGCTTTCTTT.

The chain joins TRBV5-6 to TRBJ2-2; 10 nucleotides line up with TRBD1. V lost 3 bases to trimming and J lost 4 bases; unmatched junction nucleotides: 3. There are 15 residues in the CDR3. Germline values: CDR1 SGHDT, CDR2 YYEEEE. DNA of the CDR3: TGTGCCAGCAGCTCCGGGACAGGGGTCACCGGGGAGCTGTTTTTT. This encodes CASSSGTGVTGELFF.

V and J are TRBV28 and TRBJ1-6; TRBD1 aligns across 10 bases. Germline loops: CDR1 MDHEN, CDR2 SYDVKM. There are 15 residues in the CDR3. V lost 6 bases, J lost 8 bases, and 7 bases stayed unmatched. The CDR3 sequence is CASSRDRGFYSPLHF. CDR3 bases: TGTGCCAGCAGCCGGGACAGGGGCTTTTATTCACCCCTCCACTTT.

The J gene is TRBJ2-1, the V gene TRBV3-1 (or the pseudogene TRBV3-2); 9 bases match TRBD1. Per the germline V gene, CDR1 is LGHDT and CDR2 is YNNKEL (reference sequence). There are 12 residues in the CDR3. The J segment lost 8 bases and the V segment lost 6 bases, leaving 2 bases of the junction unmatched. The CDR3 nucleotides are TGTGCCAGCAGGCGGACAGGGGATGAGCAGTTCTTC. Amino acids: CASRRTGDEQFF.

Worth noting for this clone: At the DNA level, this CDR3 is encoded by other sequences in the same sample as well. The chain joins TRBV5-1 to TRBJ2-1, with 10 bases that match TRBD1. The CDR3 length is 15 residues. Germline assignment: CDR1 SGHRS and CDR2 YFSETQ. J gave up 7 bases and V 0 bases, and 4 bases lay outside the gene matches. DNA for the CDR3: TGCGCCAGCAGCTTGGGACAGGGGGCGGGGAATGAGCAGTTCTTC. Protein sequence: CASSLGQGAGNEQFF.

The V gene is TRBV9, the J gene TRBJ2-1, with TRBD2 matching 13 bases. V shed 4 bases and J 5 bases; nucleotides not matched to a gene: 3. The germline CDR1 and CDR2 sequences are SGDLS and YYNGEE. This CDR3 region has 15 residues. The CDR3 sequence: CASSITSGGDNEQFF. CDR3 coding DNA: TGTGCCAGCAGCATAACTAGCGGGGGGGACAATGAGCAGTTCTTC.

The chain joins TRBV9 to TRBJ1-3, with 10 bases lining up with TRBD1. CDR1 is SGDLS and CDR2 is YYNGEE in the germline V gene. V trimming: 4 bases; J trimming: 4 bases; junction bases outside the gene matches: 8. The CDR3 contains 16 residues. In DNA, the CDR3 is TGTGCCAGCAGCCCGCGACAGGGGGCGAGAGGAAACACCATATATTTT. Protein: CASSPRQGARGNTIYF.

The chain joins TRBV28 to TRBJ1-1; TRBD1 might be the D (6 bases). Trimming stripped 3 bases from V and 6 bases from J, with 14 bases between. The CDR3 totals 14 residues. The germline gives CDR1 MDHEN, CDR2 SYDVKM. CDR3 region: CASSFLQGGSEAFF. The CDR3 DNA is TGTGCCAGCAGTTTTCTACAGGGCGGGTCTGAAGCTTTCTTT.

CDR3 DNA sequence: TGTGCCAGCAGCACCGTGGACAGGGGGCAGTTTGGCTACACCTTC. This translates into CASSTVDRGQFGYTF. V and J are TRBV5-6 and TRBJ1-2; TRBD1 matches at 11 bases. Germline V gives CDR1 SGHDT, CDR2 YYEEEE. Trimming removed 4 bases from V and 7 bases from J; junction bases left unmatched: 9. The CDR3 runs 15 residues. Based on the CDR3 plus reference TRBV5-6 and TRBJ1-2, the full variable domain is DAGVTQSPTHLIKTRGQQVTLRCSPKSGHDTVSWYQQALGQGPQFIFQYYEEEERQRGNFPDRFSGHQFPNYSSELNVNALLLGDSALYLCASSTVDRGQFGYTFGSGTRLTVV.

The J gene is TRBJ1-1, the V gene TRBV11-2, with 7 bases fitting TRBD1. The germline CDR1 and CDR2 sequences are SGHAT and FQNNGV. The CDR3 is 17 residues long. V shed 3 bases and J 1 base; nucleotides not matched to a gene: 11. This CDR3 is CASSLIKGANKNTEAFF. The DNA for the CDR3 is TGTGCCAGCAGCTTGATCAAGGGGGCAAACAAGAACACTGAAGCTTTCTTT.

This chain connects TRBV6-5 to TRBJ1-2; 9 bases align to TRBD1. Germline-derived CDR1 and CDR2 are MNHEY and SVGAGI. Trimming at V came to 3 bases and at J to 4 bases, leaving 6 bases not matched to a gene. CDR3 length: 15 amino acids. CDR3 DNA sequence: TGTGCCAGCAGTTATACAGGGGGCAGAGCCTATGGCTACACCTTC. Translated, it gives CASSYTGGRAYGYTF.

The V gene is TRBV19, the J gene TRBJ1-5, with 8 bases aligning to TRBD1. This CDR3 comprises 16 residues. CDR1 and CDR2 from the germline V gene are LNHDA and SQIVND (reference sequence). The V segment lost 5 bases and the J segment 5 bases; nucleotides outside the gene matches: 11. The CDR3 nucleotides read TGTGCCAGTAGTCAATCCAGGGGGCCCGGCGATCAGCCCCAGCATTTT. Amino acid sequence: CASSQSRGPGDQPQHF.

For the CDR3, the DNA is TGTGCCAGTAGTATACCTAGCGGGGGGGCCGGTGAGCAGTTCTTC. Amino acids: CASSIPSGGAGEQFF. J is TRBJ2-1 and V is TRBV19; 12 bases match TRBD2. This CDR3 spans 15 amino acids. V was clipped by 2 bases and J by 9 bases; unmatched bases: 5. Germline-derived CDR1 and CDR2 are LNHDA and SQIVND (reference sequence).

This chain links TRBV5-1 with TRBJ2-7; 8 bases map to TRBD1. The trim removed 0 bases at V and 2 bases at J, leaving 4 bases unmatched. Germline CDR1 and CDR2: SGHRS and YFSETQ. This CDR3 contains 15 residues. The CDR3 DNA reads TGCGCCAGCAGCTTGGGTACAGGGGGGCCCTACGAGCAGTACTTC. This codes for CASSLGTGGPYEQYF.

The V and J genes are TRBV5-5 and TRBJ2-7; a possible D gene is TRBD2 (6 bases). CDR3 size: 13 residues. CDR1 is SGHKS, CDR2 YYEKEE, per germline (reference sequence). V lost 1 base and J 3 bases, leaving 8 bases between the germline ends. The CDR3 loop reads CASSLWRGYEQYF. CDR3 DNA: TGTGCCAGCAGCTTGTGGAGGGGCTACGAGCAGTACTTC.

The V call is TRBV7-6, the J call TRBJ1-1; 7 bases fit TRBD1. CDR1 and CDR2 (germline): SGHVS, FNYEAQ. The CDR3 runs 14 residues. With V trimmed by 7 bases and J by 2 bases, 7 bases remained unmatched. The CDR3 bases are TGTGCCAGCAACGACGGGACAGTTAACACTGAAGCTTTCTTT. Translated: CASNDGTVNTEAFF. The entire variable domain, with the rest obtained from reference TRBV7-6 and TRBJ1-1, is as follows: GAGVSQSPRYKVTKRGQDVALRCDPISGHVSLYWYRQALGQGPEFLTYFNYEAQQDKSGLPNDRFSAERPEGSISTLTIQRTEQRDSAMYRCASNDGTVNTEAFFGQGTRLTVV.

V is TRBV6-2 or TRBV6-3 and J is TRBJ2-2, with D tentatively TRBD2 (6 bases). V lost 0 bases, J lost 6 bases, and 8 bases lay in between. Germline V gene sequence: CDR1 MNHEY, CDR2 SVGEGT. This CDR3 has 14 residues. The CDR3 protein is CASSYSPGAGELFF. Here the CDR3 DNA reads TGTGCCAGCAGTTACTCGCCGGGAGCCGGGGAGCTGTTTTTT.

This clone was counted a few times. The genes are TRBV5-4 and TRBJ2-4; 7 nucleotides line up with TRBD2. CDR1 and CDR2 (germline): SGHNT, YYREEE (reference sequence). The ends lost 1 base at V and 3 bases at J; junction bases unmatched: 4. The CDR3 totals 15 residues. This chain's CDR3 is CASSLRGDFKNIQYF. DNA for the CDR3: TGTGCCAGCAGCTTGCGGGGGGACTTCAAAAACATTCAGTACTTC. Filled out from reference TRBV5-4 and TRBJ2-4, the complete variable domain reads ETGVTQSPTHLIKTRGQQVTLRCSSQSGHNTVSWYQQALGQGPQFIFQYYREEENGRGNFPPRFSGLQFPNYSSELNVNALELDDSALYLCASSLRGDFKNIQYFGAGTRLSVL.

The DNA for the CDR3 is TGTGCCATCTTTGCGGACAGGGGTGTAGGCTACACCTTC. Translating it yields CAIFADRGVGYTF. The genes are TRBV10-3 and TRBJ1-2; 9 nucleotides align to TRBD1. J gave up 8 bases and V 8 bases, and 9 bases lay outside the gene matches. The CDR3 is 13 residues long. Germline V gene sequence: CDR1 ENHRY, CDR2 SYGVKD.

The chain uses TRBV3-1 (or the pseudogene TRBV3-2) and TRBJ2-3; TRBD2 matches at 8 bases. CDR3 length: 14 residues. V shed 5 bases and J 5 bases; nucleotides not matched to a gene: 6. Germline loops: CDR1 LGHDT, CDR2 YNNKEL (reference sequence). The DNA for the CDR3 is TGTGCCAGCAGCGACAGCGGGGGTGGAGATACGCAGTATTTT. It is translated as CASSDSGGGDTQYF.

This clone was seen only once. This chain joins TRBV19 and TRBJ1-2; 9 positions agree with TRBD1. After removal of 5 bases from V and 4 bases from J, the junction contained 8 bases not matched to a gene. The CDR3 length is 15 residues. Looked up from germline, CDR1 is LNHDA and CDR2 is SQIVND (reference sequence). The CDR3 loop is CASSWGQGVLYGYTF. CDR3 DNA: TGTGCCAGTAGTTGGGGACAGGGTGTACTCTATGGCTACACCTTC. The full variable domain, in which reference TRBV19 and TRBJ1-2 provide the parts outside the CDR3, is DGGITQSPKYLFRKEGQNVTLSCEQNLNHDAMYWYRQDPGQGLRLIYYSQIVNDFQKGDIAEGYSVSREKKESFPLTVTSAQKNPTAFYLCASSWGQGVLYGYTFGSGTRLTVV.

Here the CDR3 reads CASSLQENTEAFF. Here the CDR3 DNA reads TGTGCCAGCAGCTTACAGGAAAACACTGAAGCTTTCTTT. The chain joins TRBV5-4 to TRBJ1-1, with TRBD1 as a possible D gene (5 bases). The CDR3 length is 13 residues. V was shortened by 2 bases and J by 2 bases, with 7 bases between the two germline ends. Germline CDR1 SGHNT, CDR2 YYREEE (reference sequence).

The chain combines TRBV19 with TRBJ2-3; D is uncertain. CDR3 size: 15 residues. Deletions cut 1 base from V and 1 base from J, with 9 bases between. Germline assignment: CDR1 LNHDA and CDR2 SQIVND (reference sequence). As DNA, the CDR3 is TGTGCCAGTAGTATAGGAGGCGCCGGCACAGATACGCAGTATTTT. It is translated as CASSIGGAGTDTQYF.

This clone was seen a few times. The gene calls are TRBV20-1 and TRBJ1-1, with unresolved D. V shed 0 bases and J shed 8 bases, with 4 bases lying between them. Germline values: CDR1 DFQATT, CDR2 SNEGSKA (reference sequence). The CDR3 is made up of 10 amino acids. The CDR3 nucleotides read TGCAGTGCTAGAGACGGGGAAGCTTTCTTT. Amino acid sequence: CSARDGEAFF.

The rearrangement links TRBV7-2 to TRBJ2-3; D is possibly TRBD1 (5 bases). The CDR3 extends over 16 amino acids. Germline V gene data show CDR1 as SGHTA and CDR2 as FQGNSA. The ends were cut back, 5 bases at V and 3 bases at J, with 18 bases in the middle. In DNA form, the CDR3 reads TGTGCCAGCAGCATACAGGTCCTAGTTGGGACAGATACGCAGTATTTT. This sequence encodes CASSIQVLVGTDTQYF.

This clone was observed once. The chain joins TRBV7-8 to TRBJ2-3; 7 nucleotides match TRBD1. The trim removed 1 base at V and 3 bases at J, leaving 10 bases unmatched. This CDR3 contains 17 residues. Germline CDR1 is SGHVS and CDR2 is FQNEAQ. The CDR3 DNA reads as TGTGCCAGCAGCTTAGTTTGGGCAGGGGGTCTGACAGATACGCAGTATTTT. It specifies CASSLVWAGGLTDTQYF.